A single sample gave rise to the 27 T cell receptor beta chains below, sequenced in a study of blood T cell repertoires in COVID-19 (dated by TCRdb to the early 2020s). Preparation of the library involved the immunoSEQ multiplex PCR assay. TCRdb took over this immuneACCESS table, retaining in-frame rearrangements with V and J assigned. Such tables are incomplete; in checked studies, under half of the missing clones stem from an unresolved V gene, and the remainder is unexplained. A total of over 90,000 clones appear in this sample, more than 80% of them only once. The top ten clones comprise under 5.5% of the sample. The sequencing sample was made of peripheral blood. These receptors were obtained from an elderly man with COVID-19, enrolled during active disease.

The J gene is TRBJ2-1, the V gene TRBV6-2 or TRBV6-3; D is perhaps TRBD2 (7 bases). This CDR3 has 18 amino acids. Trimming left V 5 bases short and J 7 bases short, with 27 bases between. Germline CDR1 and CDR2: MNHEY and SVGEGT. In DNA form, the CDR3 reads TGTGCCAGCAGTAACCTCGGGGGCAAGCGGGGCTGGGATAATGAGCAGTTCTTC. Translation gives CASSNLGGKRGWDNEQFF.

A remark on this clone: Other DNA sequences of this sample code for an identical CDR3. This sequence joins TRBV29-1 and TRBJ1-6; 11 bases fit TRBD1. Germline lookup yields CDR1 SQVTM and CDR2 ANQGSEA. Trimming took 4 bases from V and 7 from J; bases not matched to a gene: 0. The CDR3 covers 13 residues. The CDR3 sequence is CSVGDRGNSPLHF. CDR3 sequence (DNA): TGCAGCGTTGGGGACAGGGGGAATTCACCCCTCCACTTT.

This chain connects TRBV5-4 to TRBJ2-6; possible D gene TRBD1, 5 bases. The V end lost 0 bases, the J end lost 0 bases, and 10 bases lay between the germline ends. CDR3 length: 17 amino acids. Germline CDR1 reads SGHNT; CDR2 reads YYREEE (reference sequence). The CDR3 bases are TGTGCCAGCAGCTTGGAGGGGCTTAACTCTGGGGCCAACGTCCTGACTTTC. Its protein is CASSLEGLNSGANVLTF.

This clone was counted between two and nine times. J is TRBJ2-7 and V is TRBV7-9; 8 bases align to TRBD1. The germline V gene has CDR1 SEHNR and CDR2 FQNEAQ (reference sequence). Germline trimming cut 3 bases from V and 2 bases from J; bases unmatched to any gene: 6. There are 15 residues in the CDR3. CDR3 sequence: CASSLGQENPYEQYF. For the CDR3, the DNA is TGTGCCAGCAGCTTGGGACAGGAAAATCCCTACGAGCAGTACTTC.

This chain connects TRBV5-1 to TRBJ1-1, with 10 bases aligning to TRBD1. CDR1 and CDR2 (germline): SGHRS, YFSETQ. The CDR3 runs to 15 residues. J gave up 4 bases and V 3 bases, and 6 bases lay outside the gene matches. CDR3 residues: CASSSRRTGGTEAFF. The CDR3 DNA reads TGCGCCAGCAGCTCCAGACGGACAGGGGGCACTGAAGCTTTCTTT.

There are a few counts of this clone. V is TRBV12-3 or TRBV12-4 and J is TRBJ2-3; 10 bases agree with TRBD2. Trimming cost V 6 bases and J 3 bases; bases outside gene matches: 0. The length of the CDR3 is 13 residues. The chain's CDR3 is CASRTSGTDTQYF. The CDR3 DNA reads TGTGCCAGCAGGACTAGCGGGACAGATACGCAGTATTTT.

This clone was detected only a few times. This rearrangement joins TRBV5-1 to TRBJ1-2; D is undetermined. The V end lost 3 bases, the J end lost 1 base, and 16 bases lay between the germline ends. The germline V gene encodes CDR1 SGHRS and CDR2 YFSETQ. CDR3 size: 16 residues. The CDR3 DNA sequence: TGCGCCAGCAGCTATGGGGAGGGAACTTTTAACTATGGCTACACCTTC. Translating it yields CASSYGEGTFNYGYTF.

The V and J genes are TRBV7-3 and TRBJ2-1, with D possibly TRBD2 on 6 matching bases. The CDR3 consists of 16 residues. Germline CDR1 SGHTA, CDR2 FQGTGA. The V end was cut by 5 bases, the J end by 1 base, with 15 bases between. The CDR3 loop is CASSATTSWSYNEQFF. CDR3 nucleotides: TGTGCCAGCAGCGCAACGACTAGTTGGTCCTACAATGAGCAGTTCTTC.

This chain uses TRBV10-3 with TRBJ1-3; D gene ambiguous. From germline, CDR1 is ENHRY and CDR2 SYGVKD. There are 16 residues in the CDR3. V shed 0 bases and J shed 1 base, with 10 bases lying between them. The CDR3 bases are TGTGCCATCAGTGAGTCGAAGGGAGCATCTGGAAACACCATATATTTT. Its protein product is CAISESKGASGNTIYF.

The V gene is TRBV23-1, the J gene TRBJ2-7, with 10 bases lining up with TRBD1. TRBV23-1 is an ORF, with its function uncertain. V lost 4 bases and J lost 4; bases outside the gene matches: 10. The CDR3 runs 16 residues. CDR3: CASSPSIGTGVYEQYF. Here the CDR3 DNA reads TGCGCCAGCAGTCCCTCGATCGGGACAGGGGTGTACGAGCAGTACTTC.

This sequence joins TRBV6-6 and TRBJ2-2; 8 bases are a match to TRBD1. The germline CDR1 and CDR2 sequences are MNHNY and SVGAGI (reference sequence). The CDR3 has 16 amino acids. V lost 7 bases, J lost 1 base, and 8 bases stayed unmatched. The CDR3 bases are TGTGCCAGCAAACAGGGGGGCAGGGGGAACACCGGGGAGCTGTTTTTT. This translates into CASKQGGRGNTGELFF.

The V call is TRBV5-1, the J call TRBJ1-5, with D possibly being TRBD1 (6 bases). CDR3 length equals 21 residues. Trimming shortened V by 0 bases and J by 0 bases, and 25 bases separated the two germline ends. Germline lookup yields CDR1 SGHRS and CDR2 YFSETQ. Here the CDR3 DNA reads TGCGCCAGCAGCTTGGTTCGGGGGGGGCCCATCGAACCGTATAGCAATCAGCCCCAGCATTTT. As protein: CASSLVRGGPIEPYSNQPQHF.

The V gene is TRBV5-1, the J gene TRBJ2-5; 7 bases align to TRBD1. In germline, CDR1 is SGHRS, CDR2 YFSETQ. CDR3 length: 17 residues. Germline trimming cut 1 base from V and 2 bases from J; bases unmatched to any gene: 11. CDR3 bases: TGCGCCAGCAGCTTGACCCACAGGGGATGGAGGCAAGAGACCCAGTACTTC. The encoded protein is CASSLTHRGWRQETQYF. Full variable domain (rest looked up from reference TRBV5-1 and TRBJ2-5): KAGVTQTPRYLIKTRGQQVTLSCSPISGHRSVSWYQQTPGQGLQFLFEYFSETQRNKGNFPGRFSGRQFSNSRSEMNVSTLELGDSALYLCASSLTHRGWRQETQYFGPGTRLLVL.

This clone was picked up a small number of times. This sample includes further DNA sequences coding for the same CDR3. V gene TRBV7-2 combines with J gene TRBJ1-4; TRBD1 matches 8 bases. V lost 4 bases and J lost 2; bases outside the gene matches: 3. Germline values: CDR1 SGHTA, CDR2 FQGNSA. The length of the CDR3 is 15 residues. The CDR3 here is CASSSQGATNEKLFF. The CDR3, as DNA: TGTGCCAGCAGCTCTCAGGGGGCGACTAATGAAAAACTGTTTTTT.

This clone came up once. The chain employs TRBV15 and TRBJ2-2, with D perhaps matching TRBD2 (6 bases). Germline-derived CDR1 and CDR2 are LNHNV and YYDKDF (reference sequence). Deletions cut 2 bases from V and 5 bases from J, with 21 bases between. The CDR3 is 18 amino acids. This CDR3 is CATSRPSQRLEGTGELFF. The CDR3 DNA is TGTGCCACCAGCAGACCATCCCAGCGTCTGGAGGGAACCGGGGAGCTGTTTTTT.

This chain connects TRBV11-2 to TRBJ2-3, with 10 positions matching TRBD1. Germline V CDR1 and CDR2: SGHAT, FQNNGV. CDR3 size: 15 residues. V trimming: 2 bases; J trimming: 5 bases; junction bases outside the gene matches: 4. The DNA of the CDR3 is TGTGCCAGCAGCTTACCCGGGACAGGGGTAGATACGCAGTATTTT. Its protein is CASSLPGTGVDTQYF.

The chain links TRBV5-1 to TRBJ2-7, with 7 bases that match TRBD2. The CDR3 length is 15 residues. Germline values: CDR1 SGHRS, CDR2 YFSETQ. Trimming cost V 4 bases and J 4 bases; bases outside gene matches: 11. The CDR3 sequence is CASSPGLAAPYEQYF. CDR3 DNA sequence: TGCGCCAGCAGCCCGGGGCTAGCGGCCCCTTACGAGCAGTACTTC.

This chain joins TRBV6-2 or TRBV6-3 and TRBJ1-1, with D tentatively TRBD1 (6 bases). The V and J ends lost 4 bases and 9 bases respectively, with 12 bases between them. The germline V gene encodes CDR1 MNHEY and CDR2 SVGEGT. This CDR3 comprises 12 residues. The CDR3 sequence is CASSSGTPKAFF. CDR3 DNA: TGTGCCAGCAGTTCCGGGACACCTAAAGCTTTCTTT.

This clone was seen only a few times. J is TRBJ2-7 and V is TRBV19; perhaps TRBD2 as D (5 bases). Per germline, CDR1 LNHDA and CDR2 SQIVND (reference sequence). With 3 bases removed from V and 7 bases from J, the gap between germline ends came to 13 bases. The CDR3 sequence is 13 residues long. CDR3 loop: CASSIARAREQYF. The DNA for the CDR3 is TGTGCCAGTAGTATTGCGAGGGCGAGGGAGCAGTACTTC.

There are a few counts of this clone. J is TRBJ1-3 and V is TRBV19; 12 bases are a match to TRBD1. V trimming: 8 bases; J trimming: 1 base; junction bases outside the gene matches: 9. The germline CDR1 and CDR2 sequences are LNHDA and SQIVND (reference sequence). CDR3 size: 17 residues. This chain's CDR3 is CASSNPGQGASGNTIYF. The CDR3 nucleotides read TGTGCCAGTTCGAACCCGGGACAGGGGGCATCTGGAAACACCATATATTTT.

The chain has TRBV9 and TRBJ2-5; D may be TRBD2 (6 bases). Germline V gene sequence: CDR1 SGDLS, CDR2 YYNGEE. The CDR3 extends over 14 amino acids. V dropped 4 bases and J dropped 5 bases, with 15 bases sitting between them. CDR3 DNA: TGTGCCAGCAGCCCCCGAGGGACTTGGGAGACCCAGTACTTC. Protein product: CASSPRGTWETQYF.

The chain combines TRBV25-1 with TRBJ1-1, with a possible D match to TRBD1 (6 bases). CDR3 length equals 13 residues. Per the germline V gene, CDR1 is MGHDK and CDR2 is SYGVNS. V was trimmed by 6 bases and J by 7 bases, leaving 15 bases between them. In nucleotides, the CDR3 is TGTGCCAGCAGGGCCCAGGGGTCACTTGAAGCTTTCTTT. It yields the protein CASRAQGSLEAFF.

This sequence joins TRBV5-1 and TRBJ1-5; D possibly corresponds to TRBD1 (5 bases). Germline V lookup: CDR1 SGHRS, CDR2 YFSETQ. CDR3 length: 15 amino acids. Between the trimmed V and J ends, which lost 0 bases and 8 bases, there was a span of 15 bases. The CDR3 is CASSLDGGGHEPQHF. The DNA of the CDR3 is TGCGCCAGCAGCTTGGATGGGGGAGGTCACGAGCCCCAGCATTTT.

CDR3 residues: CASSATGAGTEAFF. CDR3 DNA: TGTGCCAGCAGCGCGACAGGGGCGGGAACTGAAGCTTTCTTT. This sequence joins TRBV9 and TRBJ1-1; 8 bases are shared with TRBD1. The germline V gene encodes CDR1 SGDLS and CDR2 YYNGEE. J lost 5 bases, V lost 3 bases, and 6 bases had no gene match. The CDR3 is 14 amino acids.

The rearrangement joins TRBV6-2 or TRBV6-3 to TRBJ2-7, with D perhaps matching TRBD2 (6 bases). V was clipped by 6 bases and J by 1 base, with 13 bases between them. Germline V gives CDR1 MNHEY, CDR2 SVGEGT. The CDR3 runs 14 residues. The DNA of the CDR3 is TGTGCCAGCAGCTCGGACTACGGTTCCTACGAGCAGTACTTC. Translation: CASSSDYGSYEQYF.

The V gene is TRBV3-1 (or the pseudogene TRBV3-2), the J gene TRBJ2-1, with a tentative D call TRBD1 (6 bases). Trimming took 4 bases from V and 10 from J, leaving 11 bases between them. CDR1 LGHDT and CDR2 YNNKEL come from the germline V gene (reference sequence). This CDR3 comprises 12 residues. DNA of the CDR3: TGTGCCAGCAGCCGAACAGGGCCGGAGCAGTTCTTC. Amino acids: CASSRTGPEQFF.

This chain uses TRBV30 with TRBJ1-2; D remains ambiguous. Germline CDR1 GTSNPN, CDR2 SVGIG (reference sequence). CDR3 length: 13 residues. Trimming removed 3 bases from V and 0 bases from J, with 8 bases in between. CDR3 loop: CAWRKPTNYGYTF. DNA of the CDR3: TGTGCCTGGAGAAAGCCTACTAACTATGGCTACACCTTC.